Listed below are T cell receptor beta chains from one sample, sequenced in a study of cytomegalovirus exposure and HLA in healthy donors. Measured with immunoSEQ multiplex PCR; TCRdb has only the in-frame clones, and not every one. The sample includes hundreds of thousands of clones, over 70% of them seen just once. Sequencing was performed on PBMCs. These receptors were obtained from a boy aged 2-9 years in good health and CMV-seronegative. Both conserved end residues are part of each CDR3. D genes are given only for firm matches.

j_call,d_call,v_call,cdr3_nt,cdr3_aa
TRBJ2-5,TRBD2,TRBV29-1,TGCAGCGTTGAGACCACAACCGGGACTAGGGGGACCCAGTACTTC,CSVETTTGTRGTQYF
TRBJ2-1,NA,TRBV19,TGTGCCAGTAGTATAGGGACCAGCCAGCGGCACAATGAGCAGTTCTTC,CASSIGTSQRHNEQFF
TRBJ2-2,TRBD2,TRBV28,TGTGCCAGCAGTTCGAGAACTAGCGGGAGGGTTCCCGGGGAGCTGTTTTTT,CASSSRTSGRVPGELFF
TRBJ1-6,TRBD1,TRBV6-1,TGTGCCAGCAGTGATCGGACAGGAGGTAATTCACCCCTCCACTTT,CASSDRTGGNSPLHF
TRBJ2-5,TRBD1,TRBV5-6,TGTGCCAGCAGCTTGTGGGACAGGAAACAAGAGACCCAGTACTTC,CASSLWDRKQETQYF
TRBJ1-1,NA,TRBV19,TGTGCCAGTAGGCACAGGGAAACTGAAGCTTTCTTT,CASRHRETEAFF
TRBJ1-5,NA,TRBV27,TGTGCCAGCAGTCCGAACAGGGATGGCAATCAGCCCCAGCATTTT,CASSPNRDGNQPQHF
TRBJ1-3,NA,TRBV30,TGTGCCTGGGTGAAAAGGACAAAAGCCTCTGGAAACACCATATATTTT,CAWVKRTKASGNTIYF
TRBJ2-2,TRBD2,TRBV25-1,TGTGCCAGCAGTGAGAGTCCAGGGAGGGACGCCGGGGAGCTGTTTTTT,CASSESPGRDAGELFF
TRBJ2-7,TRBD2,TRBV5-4,TGTGCCAGCAGCCCCTCGGCTAGCGGGGGCTACGAGCAGTACTTC,CASSPSASGGYEQYF